A selection of T cell receptor beta chains follows, all from one sample in a study of T cell repertoires in cytomegalovirus infection. TCRdb re-called the reads with MiXCR, one entry per CDR3 protein. Of about 360,000 distinct CDR3 sequences listed, 15% to 20% are singletons. Sample: PBMCs. These receptors came from a human donor in good health (CMV status not recorded). Some clones in this sample may be carry-over from other donors' samples. The CDR3 runs from the conserved cysteine through the conserved F or W. The order of the fields is clone size, V gene, D gene, J gene, CDR3 DNA, CDR3 protein. The D gene is left open where the match is weak. Clone sizes are given selectively: once, few, many, or a class where the clone is expanded.

-	TRBV5-1	TRBD2	TRBJ2-1	TGCGCCAGCAGCTTGTATACGCTTTGGGAGGGCCGGAATGAGCAGTTCTTC	CASSLYTLWEGRNEQFF
many	TRBV7-2	TRBD2	TRBJ2-1	TGTGCCAGCAGCCAATCCCCGGGGGGACCGCAGTTCTTC	CASSQSPGGPQFF
many	TRBV7-2	-	TRBJ1-3	TGTGCCAGCAGCTTGGGGAGCGCGAATACTGGAAACACCATATATTTT	CASSLGSANTGNTIYF
many	TRBV7-2	-	TRBJ1-6	TGTGCCAGCAGCAACGACGGACCCCTCCACTTT	CASSNDGPLHF
many	TRBV7-2	-	TRBJ1-2	TGTGCCAGCAGCTTTCGAAGGGAGGGAGGCTACACCTTC	CASSFRREGGYTF
many	TRBV10-3	-	TRBJ1-4	TGTGCCATCTCGGCAGGCCGGGGGGAAAAACTGTTTTTT	CAISAGRGEKLFF
few	TRBV12-3/TRBV12-4	-	TRBJ1-2	TGTGCCAGCAGTAAACACATTAACTATGGCTACACCTTC	CASSKHINYGYTF
few	TRBV12-3/TRBV12-4	TRBD2	TRBJ2-5	TGTGCCAGCAGTTGGGGCCAAGCCTTAGCGGGGGACCAAGAGACCCAGTACTTC	CASSWGQALAGDQETQYF
-	TRBV20-1	-	TRBJ1-4	TGCAGTGCTAGCCAGGGTCTGGAGGAAAAACTGTTTTTT	CSASQGLEEKLFF
-	TRBV27	-	TRBJ1-1	TGTGCCAGCAGTTTATCTCCGTGGGGTGAAGCTTTCTTT	CASSLSPWGEAFF
-	TRBV14	-	TRBJ1-3	TGTGCCAGCAGCCGGCCCTACCTCAAGGACACCATATATTTT	CASSRPYLKDTIYF
-	TRBV6-8	-	TRBJ2-6	TGTGCCAGCAGACGTCTTGAAGCTGGGGCCAACGTCCTGACTTTC	CASRRLEAGANVLTF
many	TRBV7-8	-	TRBJ1-1	TGTGCCAGCAGCTTGGACAGATTGGGCACTGAAGCTTTCTTT	CASSLDRLGTEAFF
many	TRBV7-6	-	TRBJ2-6	TGTGCCAGCAGCTTAGAGTCCAGGGCGGTTGGGGCCAACGTCCTGACTTTC	CASSLESRAVGANVLTF
few	TRBV15	-	TRBJ1-5	TGTGCCACCAGCCCCCGACCCTCAACGTATCAACGGATGGAGCCCCAGCATTTT	CATSPRPSTYQRMEPQHF
few	TRBV10-3	TRBD2	TRBJ2-3	TGTGCCATCAGTGAAACTAGCGTTAGCACAGATACGCAGTATTTT	CAISETSVSTDTQYF
many	TRBV20-1	TRBD1	TRBJ2-1	TGCAGTGCTGTACAGGGGAAGGGCAATGAGCAGTTCTTC	CSAVQGKGNEQFF
few	TRBV5-1	TRBD2	TRBJ2-7	TGCGCCAGCAGCCGGGGGACTAGCGGAACCTATCACTACGAGCAGTACTTC	CASSRGTSGTYHYEQYF
many	TRBV7-2	TRBD1	TRBJ1-5	TGTGCCAGCAGTTGGGACAGGCCTAGCAATCAGCCCCAGCATTTT	CASSWDRPSNQPQHF
few	TRBV7-2	-	TRBJ1-3	TGTGCCAGCAGTTCCGCTCGTGGAAACACCATATATTTT	CASSSARGNTIYF
few	TRBV19	-	TRBJ2-2	TGTGCCAGTAGTATCCCAGGACAGAGCACCGGGGAGCTGTTTTTT	CASSIPGQSTGELFF
few	TRBV4-1	-	TRBJ1-5	TGCGCCAGCAGCCCTGGATTTGGTCAGCCCCAGCATTTT	CASSPGFGQPQHF
-	TRBV12-3/TRBV12-4	-	TRBJ2-3	TGTGCCAGCAGTTTCCGACAGACCACAGATACGCAGTATTTT	CASSFRQTTDTQYF